The rows below give T cell receptor beta chains drawn from one sample of a study of cytomegalovirus exposure and HLA in healthy donors. Sequencing used immunoSEQ multiplex PCR; TCRdb keeps in-frame clones, though not all of them. The data show 200,000 to 250,000 clones, 75% to 80% seen once. Sample: PBMCs. The receptors come from a man aged 18 to 35 in good health and CMV-seronegative. Each CDR3 is given with its conserved first and last residue. D genes are given only for firm matches. Some rows mark clone size as missing; the rest say once, few, many or name a class of expanded clone.

>-|-|TRBJ1-6|TRBV27
CASSFREGPNSPLHF
TGTGCCAGCAGTTTCAGGGAGGGACCAAATTCACCCCTCCACTTT
>few|-|TRBJ1-1|TRBV4-3
CASSQNTGTPAFF
TGCGCCAGCAGCCAGAATACAGGGACCCCAGCTTTCTTT
>-|TRBD1|TRBJ1-2|TRBV6-1
CASSTGVHGYTF
TGTGCCAGCAGTACAGGGGTTCATGGCTACACCTTC
>-|TRBD1|TRBJ2-7|TRBV14
CASSQETGDPSYSYEQYF
TGTGCCAGCAGCCAAGAGACAGGGGACCCTTCGTACTCCTACGAGCAGTACTTC
>few|TRBD1|TRBJ2-4|TRBV2
CASSKGAAKNIQYF
TGTGCCAGCAGTAAGGGGGCAGCCAAAAACATTCAGTACTTC
>-|-|TRBJ2-5|TRBV7-3
CASSFSGSETQYF
TGTGCCAGCAGCTTCTCTGGGAGCGAGACCCAGTACTTC
>-|-|TRBJ2-2|TRBV5-4
CASSLSGKVTGELFF
TGTGCCAGCAGCTTGTCGGGGAAGGTCACCGGGGAGCTGTTTTTT
>-|TRBD1|TRBJ1-2|TRBV5-1
CASSLVMGQGESGYTF
TGCGCCAGCAGCTTGGTCATGGGACAGGGGGAGAGTGGCTACACCTTC
>-|-|TRBJ1-1|TRBV10-3
CAISLLGSEAFF
TGTGCCATCAGCTTACTGGGCAGTGAAGCTTTCTTT
>-|-|TRBJ2-1|TRBV7-3
CASSCRLPDNEQFF
TGTGCCAGCAGCTGTAGACTACCCGACAATGAGCAGTTCTTC
>few|-|TRBJ1-6|TRBV30
CAWSAGRGGGSPLHF
TGTGCCTGGAGTGCCGGGAGGGGAGGCGGTTCACCCCTCCACTTT
>-|TRBD2|TRBJ2-2|TRBV5-1
CASRLTGGGNTGELFF
TGCGCCAGCAGATTAACCGGGGGGGGCAACACCGGGGAGCTGTTTTTT
>-|TRBD1|TRBJ1-2|TRBV27
CASSASGTVHYGYTF
TGTGCCAGCAGTGCATCCGGGACAGTTCACTATGGCTACACCTTC
>once|TRBD2|TRBJ2-3|TRBV7-3
CASSPRPTSGSGDTQYF
TGTGCCAGCAGCCCCCGCCCGACTAGCGGGAGTGGAGATACGCAGTATTTT
>-|-|TRBJ2-3|TRBV30
CAWGIAPGSTDTQYF
TGTGCCTGGGGTATAGCTCCCGGGTCGACAGATACGCAGTATTTT
>-|-|TRBJ2-2|TRBV5-1
CATQGQDTGELFF
TGCGCCACCCAGGGCCAGGACACCGGGGAGCTGTTTTTT